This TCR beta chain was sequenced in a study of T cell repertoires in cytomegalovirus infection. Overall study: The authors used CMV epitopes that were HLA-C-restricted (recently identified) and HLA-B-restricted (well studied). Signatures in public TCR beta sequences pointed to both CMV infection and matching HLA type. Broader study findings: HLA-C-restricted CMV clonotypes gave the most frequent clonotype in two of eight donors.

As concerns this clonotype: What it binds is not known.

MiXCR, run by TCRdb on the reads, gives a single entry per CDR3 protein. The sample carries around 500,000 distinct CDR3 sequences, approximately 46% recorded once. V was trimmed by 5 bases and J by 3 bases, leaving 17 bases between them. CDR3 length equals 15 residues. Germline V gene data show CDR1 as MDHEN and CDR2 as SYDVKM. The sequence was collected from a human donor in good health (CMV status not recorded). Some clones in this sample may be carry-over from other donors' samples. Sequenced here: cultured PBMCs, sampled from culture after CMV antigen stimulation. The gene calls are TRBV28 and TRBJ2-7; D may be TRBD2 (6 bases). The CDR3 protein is CASSPPGTPIYEQYF. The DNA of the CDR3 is TGTGCCAGCAGTCCCCCCGGGACTCCAATCTACGAGCAGTACTTC.